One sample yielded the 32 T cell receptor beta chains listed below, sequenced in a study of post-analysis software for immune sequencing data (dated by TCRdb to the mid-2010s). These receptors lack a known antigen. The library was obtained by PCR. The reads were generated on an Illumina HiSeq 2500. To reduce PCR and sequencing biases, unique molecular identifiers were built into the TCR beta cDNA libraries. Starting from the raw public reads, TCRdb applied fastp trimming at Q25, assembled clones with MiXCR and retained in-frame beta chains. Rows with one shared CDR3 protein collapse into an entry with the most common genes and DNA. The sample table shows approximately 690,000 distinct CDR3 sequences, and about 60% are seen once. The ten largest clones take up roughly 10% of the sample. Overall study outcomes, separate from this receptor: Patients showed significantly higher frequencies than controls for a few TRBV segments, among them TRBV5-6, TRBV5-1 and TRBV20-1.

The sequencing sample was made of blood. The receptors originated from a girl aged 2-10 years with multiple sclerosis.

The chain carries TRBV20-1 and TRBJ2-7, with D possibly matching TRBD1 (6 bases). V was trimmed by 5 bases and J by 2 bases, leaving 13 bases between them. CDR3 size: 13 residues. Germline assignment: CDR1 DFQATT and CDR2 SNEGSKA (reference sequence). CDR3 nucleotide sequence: TGCAGTGCTCCCTGGACAGATACCTACGAGCAGTACTTC. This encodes CSAPWTDTYEQYF.

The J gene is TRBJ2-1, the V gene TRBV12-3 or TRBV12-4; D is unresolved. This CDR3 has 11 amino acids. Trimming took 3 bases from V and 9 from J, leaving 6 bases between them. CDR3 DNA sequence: TGTGCCAGCAGTTTCCGGGCTGAGCAGTTCTTC. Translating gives CASSFRAEQFF.

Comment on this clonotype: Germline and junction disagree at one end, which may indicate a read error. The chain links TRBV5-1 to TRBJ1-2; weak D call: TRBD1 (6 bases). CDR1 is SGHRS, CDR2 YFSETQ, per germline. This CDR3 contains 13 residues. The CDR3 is CANSYREGYGYTF. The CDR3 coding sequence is TGCGCCAACAGCTACAGGGAGGGCTATGGCTACACCTTC.

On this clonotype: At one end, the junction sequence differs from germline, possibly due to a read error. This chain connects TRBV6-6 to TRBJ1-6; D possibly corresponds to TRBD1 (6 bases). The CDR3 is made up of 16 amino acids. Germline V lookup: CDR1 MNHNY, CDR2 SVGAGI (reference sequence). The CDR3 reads CASSYGPEGVNSPLHF. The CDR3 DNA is TGTGCCAGTAGTTATGGCCCCGAGGGGGTCAATTCACCCCTCCACTTT.

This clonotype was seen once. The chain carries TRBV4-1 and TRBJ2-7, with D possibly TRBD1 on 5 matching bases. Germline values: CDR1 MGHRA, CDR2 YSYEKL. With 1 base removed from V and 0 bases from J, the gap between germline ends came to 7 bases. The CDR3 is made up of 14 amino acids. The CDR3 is CASSQAGPSYEQYF. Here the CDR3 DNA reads TGCGCCAGCAGCCAAGCAGGGCCCTCCTACGAGCAGTACTTC.

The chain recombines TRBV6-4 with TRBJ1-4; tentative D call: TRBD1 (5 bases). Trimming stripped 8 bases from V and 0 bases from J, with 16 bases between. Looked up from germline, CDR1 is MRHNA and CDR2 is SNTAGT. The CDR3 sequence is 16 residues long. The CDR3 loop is CASPEVQAATNEKLFF. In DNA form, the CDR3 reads TGTGCCAGCCCTGAGGTACAGGCCGCAACTAATGAAAAACTGTTTTTT.

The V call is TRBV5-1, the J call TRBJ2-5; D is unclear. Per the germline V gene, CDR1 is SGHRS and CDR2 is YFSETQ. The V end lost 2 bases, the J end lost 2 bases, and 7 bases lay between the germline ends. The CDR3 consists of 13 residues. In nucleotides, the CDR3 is TGCGCCAGCAGCTTTCGACTGCAAGAGACCCAGTACTTC. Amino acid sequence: CASSFRLQETQYF.

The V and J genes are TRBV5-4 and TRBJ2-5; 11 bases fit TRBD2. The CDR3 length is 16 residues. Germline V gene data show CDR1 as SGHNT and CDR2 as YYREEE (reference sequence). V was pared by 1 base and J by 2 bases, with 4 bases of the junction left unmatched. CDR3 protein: CASSLFLAGGQETQYF. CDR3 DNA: TGTGCCAGCAGCTTGTTTCTAGCGGGAGGACAAGAGACCCAGTACTTC.

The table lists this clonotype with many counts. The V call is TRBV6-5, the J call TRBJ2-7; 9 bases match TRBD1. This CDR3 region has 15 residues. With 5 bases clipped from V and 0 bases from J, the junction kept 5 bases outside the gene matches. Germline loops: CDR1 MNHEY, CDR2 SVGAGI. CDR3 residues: CASSPGQGSSYEQYF. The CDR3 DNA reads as TGTGCCAGCAGTCCGGGACAGGGATCCTCCTACGAGCAGTACTTC.

Written as DNA, the CDR3 is TGTGCCAGCAGAAACACTAGCGGGAGTCGGTTTGAGCAGTTCTTC. This gives the protein CASRNTSGSRFEQFF. J is TRBJ2-1 and V is TRBV3-1; 11 bases align to TRBD2. J lost 9 bases, V lost 6 bases, and 10 bases had no gene match. The CDR3 has 15 residues. Germline CDR1 reads LGHDT; CDR2 reads YNNKEL (reference sequence).

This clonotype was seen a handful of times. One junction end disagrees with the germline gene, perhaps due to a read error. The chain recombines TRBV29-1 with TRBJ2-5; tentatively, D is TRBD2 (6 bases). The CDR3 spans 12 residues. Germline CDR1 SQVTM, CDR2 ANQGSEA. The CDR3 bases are TGCAGCGTTGAACAGGGCGGAGGGACCCGGTACTTC. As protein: CSVEQGGGTRYF.

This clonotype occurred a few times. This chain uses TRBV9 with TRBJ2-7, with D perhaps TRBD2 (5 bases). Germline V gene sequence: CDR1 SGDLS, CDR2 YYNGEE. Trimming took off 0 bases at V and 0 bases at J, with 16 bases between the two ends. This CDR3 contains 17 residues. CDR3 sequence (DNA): TGTGCCAGCAGCGTAGACCCGGGAAAGGTTGCCTCCTACGAGCAGTACTTC. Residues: CASSVDPGKVASYEQYF.

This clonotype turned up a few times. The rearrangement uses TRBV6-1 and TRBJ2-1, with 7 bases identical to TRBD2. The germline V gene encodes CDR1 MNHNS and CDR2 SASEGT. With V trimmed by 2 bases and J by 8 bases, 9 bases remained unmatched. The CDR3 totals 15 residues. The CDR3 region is CASSERRGRRDEQFF. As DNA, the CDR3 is TGTGCCAGCAGTGAACGTCGCGGGAGACGGGATGAGCAGTTCTTC.

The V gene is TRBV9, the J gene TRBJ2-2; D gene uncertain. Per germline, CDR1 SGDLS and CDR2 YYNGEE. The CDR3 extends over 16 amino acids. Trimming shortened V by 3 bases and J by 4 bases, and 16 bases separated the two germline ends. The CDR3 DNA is TGTGCCAGCAGCGGGGTGGGCACTCTCTCCACCGGGGAGCTGTTTTTT. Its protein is CASSGVGTLSTGELFF.

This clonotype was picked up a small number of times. CDR3 coding DNA: TGCGCCAGCAGCTTTGGACAGTCCCTACAAGAGACCCAGTACTTC. This gives the protein CASSFGQSLQETQYF. The V call is TRBV5-1, the J call TRBJ2-5, with D maybe TRBD1 (6 bases). Germline values: CDR1 SGHRS, CDR2 YFSETQ. Deletions cut 2 bases from V and 2 bases from J, with 13 bases between. The CDR3 runs to 15 residues. The full variable domain, rest sourced from reference TRBV5-1 and TRBJ2-5, is KAGVTQTPRYLIKTRGQQVTLSCSPISGHRSVSWYQQTPGQGLQFLFEYFSETQRNKGNFPGRFSGRQFSNSRSEMNVSTLELGDSALYLCASSFGQSLQETQYFGPGTRLLVL.

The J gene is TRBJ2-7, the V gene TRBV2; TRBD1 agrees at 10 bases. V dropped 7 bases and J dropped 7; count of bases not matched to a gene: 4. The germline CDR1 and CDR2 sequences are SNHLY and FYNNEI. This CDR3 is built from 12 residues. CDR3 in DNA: TGTGCCAGCAAGGACAGGGGGGAGGAGCAGTACTTC. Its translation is CASKDRGEEQYF.

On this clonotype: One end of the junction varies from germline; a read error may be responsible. The CDR3 reads CVSSFTQETQYF. The CDR3 nucleotides are TGTGTCAGCAGCTTTACGCAAGAGACCCAGTACTTC. The chain recombines TRBV7-2 with TRBJ2-5; D unclear. The CDR3 is 12 amino acids. Per the germline V gene, CDR1 is SGHTA and CDR2 is FQGNSA. Using reference TRBV7-2 and TRBJ2-5 for the parts outside the CDR3, the full variable domain is GAGVSQSPSNKVTEKGKDVELRCDPISGHTALYWYRQSLGQGLEFLIYFQGNSAPDKSGLPSDRFSAERTGGSVSTLTIQRTQQEDSAVYLCVSSFTQETQYFGPGTRLLVL.

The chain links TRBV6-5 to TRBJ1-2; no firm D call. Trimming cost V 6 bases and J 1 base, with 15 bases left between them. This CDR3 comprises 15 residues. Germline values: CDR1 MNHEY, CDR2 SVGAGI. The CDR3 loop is CASRYEDGVNYGYTF. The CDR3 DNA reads TGTGCCAGCAGATACGAGGACGGCGTTAACTATGGCTACACCTTC.

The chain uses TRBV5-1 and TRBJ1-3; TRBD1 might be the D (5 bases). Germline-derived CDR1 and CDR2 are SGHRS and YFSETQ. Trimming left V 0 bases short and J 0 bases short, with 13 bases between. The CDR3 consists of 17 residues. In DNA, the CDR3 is TGCGCCAGCAGCTTGGTCGGGGGAGGGACCTCTGGAAACACCATATATTTT. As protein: CASSLVGGGTSGNTIYF.

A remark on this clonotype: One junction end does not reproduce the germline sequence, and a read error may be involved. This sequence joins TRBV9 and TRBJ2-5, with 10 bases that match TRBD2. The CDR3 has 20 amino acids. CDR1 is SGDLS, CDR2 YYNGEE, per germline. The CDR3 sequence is CVSTRTITGLAPEGLETQYF. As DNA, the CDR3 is TGTGTCAGCACCCGAACTATTACGGGACTAGCGCCGGAGGGGTTGGAGACCCAGTACTTC.

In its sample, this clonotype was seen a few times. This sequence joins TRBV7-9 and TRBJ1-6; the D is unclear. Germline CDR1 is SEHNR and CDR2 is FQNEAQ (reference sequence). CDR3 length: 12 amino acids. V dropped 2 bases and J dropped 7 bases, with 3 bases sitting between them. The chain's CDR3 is CASSLPNSPLHF. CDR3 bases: TGTGCCAGCAGCTTACCGAATTCACCCCTCCACTTT. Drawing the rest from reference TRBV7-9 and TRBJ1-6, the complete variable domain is DTGVSQNPRHKITKRGQNVTFRCDPISEHNRLYWYRQTLGQGPEFLTYFQNEAQLEKSRLLSDRFSAERPKGSFSTLEIQRTEQGDSAMYLCASSLPNSPLHFGNGTRLTVT.

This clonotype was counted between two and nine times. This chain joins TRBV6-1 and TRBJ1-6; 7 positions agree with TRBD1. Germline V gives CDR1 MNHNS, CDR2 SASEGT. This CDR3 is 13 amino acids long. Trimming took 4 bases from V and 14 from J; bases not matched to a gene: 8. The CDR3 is CASSGDRVKALHF. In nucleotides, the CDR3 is TGTGCCAGCAGTGGCGACAGGGTCAAGGCCCTCCACTTT.

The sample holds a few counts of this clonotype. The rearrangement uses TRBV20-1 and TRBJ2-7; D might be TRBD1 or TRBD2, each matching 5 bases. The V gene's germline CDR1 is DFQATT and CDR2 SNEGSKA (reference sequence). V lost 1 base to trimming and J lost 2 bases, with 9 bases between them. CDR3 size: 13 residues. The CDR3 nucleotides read TGCAGTGCTAGAGGTGGGGACCCCTACGAGCAGTACTTC. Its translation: CSARGGDPYEQYF.

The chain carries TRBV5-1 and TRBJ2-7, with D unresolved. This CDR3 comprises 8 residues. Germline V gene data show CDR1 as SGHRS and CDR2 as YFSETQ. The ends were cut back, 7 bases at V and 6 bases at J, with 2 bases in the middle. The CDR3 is CASPEQYF. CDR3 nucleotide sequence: TGCGCCAGCCCCGAGCAGTACTTC. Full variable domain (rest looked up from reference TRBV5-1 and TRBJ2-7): KAGVTQTPRYLIKTRGQQVTLSCSPISGHRSVSWYQQTPGQGLQFLFEYFSETQRNKGNFPGRFSGRQFSNSRSEMNVSTLELGDSALYLCASPEQYFGPGTRLTVT.

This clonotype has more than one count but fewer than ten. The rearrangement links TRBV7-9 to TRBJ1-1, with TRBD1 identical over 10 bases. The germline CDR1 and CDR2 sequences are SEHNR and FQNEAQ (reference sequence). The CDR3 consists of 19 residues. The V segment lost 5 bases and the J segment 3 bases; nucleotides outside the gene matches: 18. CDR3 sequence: CASSIPSFGTGDRDTEAFF. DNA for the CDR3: TGTGCCAGCAGCATTCCCTCTTTCGGGACAGGGGACAGGGACACTGAAGCTTTCTTT.

CDR3 nucleotide sequence: TGCAGCGTACAGGGTGCCTGGGGTGAAGCTTTCTTT. This encodes CSVQGAWGEAFF. The chain combines TRBV29-1 with TRBJ1-1; maybe TRBD1 (6 bases). The CDR3 runs to 12 residues. V was clipped by 6 bases and J by 7 bases, with 15 bases between them. Germline V gives CDR1 SQVTM, CDR2 ANQGSEA.

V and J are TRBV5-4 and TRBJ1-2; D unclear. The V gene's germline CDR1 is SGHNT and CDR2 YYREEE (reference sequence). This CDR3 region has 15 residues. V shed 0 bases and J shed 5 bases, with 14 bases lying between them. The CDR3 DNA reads TGTGCCAGCAGCTTGGACGTTTCTCGAGGGTATGGCTACACCTTC. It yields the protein CASSLDVSRGYGYTF.

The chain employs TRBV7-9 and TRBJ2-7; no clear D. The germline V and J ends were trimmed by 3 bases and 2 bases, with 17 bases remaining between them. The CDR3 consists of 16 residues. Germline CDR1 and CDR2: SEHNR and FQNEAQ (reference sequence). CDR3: CASSLGGEAETYEQYF. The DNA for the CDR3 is TGTGCCAGCAGCTTGGGCGGTGAGGCAGAGACCTACGAGCAGTACTTC.

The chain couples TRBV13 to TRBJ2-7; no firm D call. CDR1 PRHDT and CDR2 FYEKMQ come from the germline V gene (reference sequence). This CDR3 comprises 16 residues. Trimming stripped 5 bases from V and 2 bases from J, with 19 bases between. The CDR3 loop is CASSRITDGPAYEQYF. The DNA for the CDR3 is TGTGCCAGCAGCCGAATTACCGACGGACCCGCCTACGAGCAGTACTTC.

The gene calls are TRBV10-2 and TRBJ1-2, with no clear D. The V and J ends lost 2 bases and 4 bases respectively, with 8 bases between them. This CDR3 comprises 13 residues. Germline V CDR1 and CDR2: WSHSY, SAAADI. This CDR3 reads CASSELAGYGYTF. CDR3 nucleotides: TGCGCCAGCAGTGAGCTGGCAGGCTATGGCTACACCTTC.

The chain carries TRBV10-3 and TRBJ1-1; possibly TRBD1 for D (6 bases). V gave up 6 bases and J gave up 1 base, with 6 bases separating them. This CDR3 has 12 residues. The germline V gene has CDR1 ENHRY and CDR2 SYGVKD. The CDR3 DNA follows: TGTGCCATCAGGACAGGGAACACTGAAGCTTTCTTT. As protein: CAIRTGNTEAFF.

The CDR3 sequence is CASSQERGEAKNIQYF. Written as DNA, the CDR3 is TGTGCCAGCAGCCAAGAAAGGGGGGAGGCCAAAAACATTCAGTACTTC. The V call is TRBV3-1, the J call TRBJ2-4; D may be TRBD1 or TRBD2 (6 bases each). Deletions cut 0 bases from V and 1 base from J, with 10 bases between. This CDR3 spans 16 amino acids. Germline CDR1 is LGHDT and CDR2 is YNNKEL (reference sequence).